What follows are 14 T cell receptor beta chains derived from one specimen sequenced in a study of beta chain features in type 1 diabetes. The isolated RNA, all of it, was reverse transcribed, so expressed TCRB transcripts were what got sequenced. Generated by immunoSEQ multiplex PCR, the TCRdb table keeps only in-frame clones and is missing some. In the table there are tens of thousands of clones, roughly 39% of which are singletons. Their cognate antigens are unknown. Findings and limits, study-wide: In every one of the four CD4+ subsets, TCRB CDR3s were moderately but significantly shorter in Type 1 diabetes patients.

Input material: Tregs from blood. These receptors originate from a young man with type 1 diabetes.

This chain links TRBV7-2 with TRBJ2-3, with 9 bases that match TRBD2. The length of the CDR3 is 13 residues. Trimming cost V 6 bases and J 5 bases; bases outside gene matches: 3. Germline V gives CDR1 SGHTA, CDR2 FQGNSA. Written as DNA, the CDR3 is TGTGCCAGCAGGGCTAGCGGGATAGATACGCAGTATTTT. It encodes CASRASGIDTQYF.

The CDR3 bases are TGTGCCAGCAGCCCCAGACGGGACTCCTACGAGCAGTACTTC. Translated: CASSPRRDSYEQYF. The chain carries TRBV7-9 and TRBJ2-7; D possibly corresponds to TRBD2 (5 bases). Trimming stripped 5 bases from V and 0 bases from J, with 11 bases between. CDR1 is SEHNR and CDR2 is FQNEAQ in the germline V gene (reference sequence). CDR3 length equals 14 residues.

V and J are TRBV27 and TRBJ1-6; tentatively, D is TRBD1 (5 bases). The CDR3 contains 13 residues. V was pared by 10 bases and J by 10 bases, with 17 bases between. Germline V gene lookup returns CDR1 MNHEY and CDR2 SMNVEV (reference sequence). The DNA of the CDR3 is TGTGCCACCAAGGGAGCGGGGGAATCACCCCTCCACTTT. Residues: CATKGAGESPLHF.

This clone was seen a handful of times. The CDR3 nucleotides are TGTGCCAGCAGCCCCCGACTAGCGGGTCAAGAGACCCAGTACTTC. It encodes CASSPRLAGQETQYF. The chain carries TRBV4-2 and TRBJ2-5; 10 bases map to TRBD2. Germline CDR1 LGHNA, CDR2 YNFKEQ. The CDR3 has 15 residues. The junction had 4 bases not matched to a gene; V was cut back by 4 bases and J by 2 bases.

V gene TRBV7-2 combines with J gene TRBJ1-2; D is possibly TRBD1 (6 bases). The CDR3 totals 15 residues. Germline V gene sequence: CDR1 SGHTA, CDR2 FQGNSA. V lost 5 bases and J 8 bases, leaving 21 bases between the germline ends. The chain's CDR3 is CASSIDRRSWVGYTF. CDR3 DNA: TGTGCCAGCAGCATAGACAGGCGATCCTGGGTCGGCTACACCTTC.

The rearrangement links TRBV28 to TRBJ2-7; 10 bases are shared with TRBD1. V trimming: 8 bases; J trimming: 5 bases; junction bases outside the gene matches: 6. Germline V gene lookup returns CDR1 MDHEN and CDR2 SYDVKM. The CDR3 loop spans 13 amino acids. The CDR3 nucleotides are TGTGCCAGCTTGGACAGGGGGATCCACGAGCAGTACTTC. Translation gives CASLDRGIHEQYF.

This clone was detected a few times. The chain has TRBV6-5 and TRBJ2-1, with D possibly being TRBD1 (6 bases). This CDR3 is 14 amino acids long. The V end lost 5 bases, the J end lost 2 bases, and 10 bases lay between the germline ends. Germline V gives CDR1 MNHEY, CDR2 SVGAGI. CDR3 sequence reads: CASSDRDTYNEQFF. The DNA of the CDR3 is TGTGCCAGCAGTGACCGGGACACCTACAATGAGCAGTTCTTC.

The chain carries TRBV6-1 and TRBJ1-6; TRBD1 matches at 10 bases. Trimming at V came to 4 bases and at J to 0 bases, leaving 9 bases not matched to a gene. The CDR3 is 19 residues long. Germline V lookup: CDR1 MNHNS, CDR2 SASEGT. In nucleotides, the CDR3 is TGTGCCAGCAGTGCCTTTGACAGGGGGCCCAGCTCCTATAATTCACCCCTCCACTTT. It encodes CASSAFDRGPSSYNSPLHF.

The chain recombines TRBV6-5 with TRBJ2-1; D gene ambiguous. Deletions cut 6 bases from V and 4 bases from J, with 16 bases between. The CDR3 totals 15 residues. CDR1 and CDR2 from the germline V gene are MNHEY and SVGAGI. The CDR3: CASSLDTNPYNEQFF. CDR3 nucleotides: TGTGCCAGCAGCCTTGACACGAACCCTTACAATGAGCAGTTCTTC.

The chain employs TRBV19 and TRBJ1-1; D is uncertain. The germline CDR1 and CDR2 sequences are LNHDA and SQIVND (reference sequence). The CDR3 sequence is 14 residues long. V lost 1 base to trimming and J lost 6 bases, with 12 bases between them. The CDR3 DNA sequence: TGTGCCAGTAGTATAGTGGGCTCCGGGGCTGAAGCTTTCTTT. Its translation is CASSIVGSGAEAFF. Full variable domain (remainder filled in from reference TRBV19 and TRBJ1-1): DGGITQSPKYLFRKEGQNVTLSCEQNLNHDAMYWYRQDPGQGLRLIYYSQIVNDFQKGDIAEGYSVSREKKESFPLTVTSAQKNPTAFYLCASSIVGSGAEAFFGQGTRLTVV.

Worth noting for this clone: At one end the junction does not follow the germline gene, possibly because of a read error. The rearrangement joins TRBV5-1 to TRBJ2-6, with a tentative D call TRBD1 (5 bases). The CDR3 sequence is 17 residues long. The germline V gene encodes CDR1 SGHRS and CDR2 YFSETQ. The CDR3 sequence is CASSPESGLSGASVLTF. CDR3 sequence (DNA): TGCGCCAGCAGCCCCGAGAGTGGCCTCTCTGGGGCCAGCGTCCTGACTTTC.

This clone was seen only a few times. The chain joins TRBV6-6 to TRBJ1-2, with 7 positions matching TRBD1. Germline V CDR1 and CDR2: MNHNY, SVGAGI (reference sequence). The junction had 10 bases not matched to a gene; V was cut back by 2 bases and J by 4 bases. CDR3 length: 16 amino acids. As DNA, the CDR3 is TGTGCCAGCAGTTACCCATCGGGACAGATAATCTATGGCTACACCTTC. Protein sequence: CASSYPSGQIIYGYTF.

The J gene is TRBJ1-1, the V gene TRBV6-6; D is unclear. CDR1 MNHNY and CDR2 SVGAGI come from the germline V gene (reference sequence). The CDR3 is 15 amino acids. The V gene lost 2 bases and the J gene lost 6 bases, with 16 bases spanning the gap. CDR3 bases: TGTGCCAGCAGTTACCTCTCGGGAGGGTCGGCTGAAGCTTTCTTT. Translated: CASSYLSGGSAEAFF.

This sequence joins TRBV5-1 and TRBJ1-3; 9 bases are shared with TRBD1. Germline loops: CDR1 SGHRS, CDR2 YFSETQ. The CDR3 totals 15 residues. The V gene end was trimmed by 0 bases and the J gene end by 3 bases; junction bases not matched to a gene: 1. The chain's CDR3 is CASSLGQGVGNTIYF. CDR3 nucleotide sequence: TGCGCCAGCAGCTTGGGACAGGGGGTTGGAAACACCATATATTTT.